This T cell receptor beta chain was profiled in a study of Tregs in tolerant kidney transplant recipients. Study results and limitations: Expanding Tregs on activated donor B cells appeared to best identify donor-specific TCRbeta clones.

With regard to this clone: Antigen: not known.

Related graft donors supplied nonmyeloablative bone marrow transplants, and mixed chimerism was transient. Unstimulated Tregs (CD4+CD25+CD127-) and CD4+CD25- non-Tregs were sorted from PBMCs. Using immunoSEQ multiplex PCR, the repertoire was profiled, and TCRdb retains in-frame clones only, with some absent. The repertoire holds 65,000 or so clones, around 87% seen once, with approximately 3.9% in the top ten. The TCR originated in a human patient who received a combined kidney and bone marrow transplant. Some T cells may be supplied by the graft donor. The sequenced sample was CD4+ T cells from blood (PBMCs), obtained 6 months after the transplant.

The CDR3 nucleotides are TGTGCCAGCCTCCCGGCACCAGCTTATAGCGGGCATCCCTACAATGAGCAGTTCTTC. Translated: CASLPAPAYSGHPYNEQFF. V and J are TRBV18 and TRBJ2-1; 7 bases line up with TRBD2. V shed 8 bases, J shed 2 bases, and the junction held 21 bases outside the gene matches. The CDR3 spans 19 residues. Per the germline V gene, CDR1 is KGHSH and CDR2 is LQKENI.